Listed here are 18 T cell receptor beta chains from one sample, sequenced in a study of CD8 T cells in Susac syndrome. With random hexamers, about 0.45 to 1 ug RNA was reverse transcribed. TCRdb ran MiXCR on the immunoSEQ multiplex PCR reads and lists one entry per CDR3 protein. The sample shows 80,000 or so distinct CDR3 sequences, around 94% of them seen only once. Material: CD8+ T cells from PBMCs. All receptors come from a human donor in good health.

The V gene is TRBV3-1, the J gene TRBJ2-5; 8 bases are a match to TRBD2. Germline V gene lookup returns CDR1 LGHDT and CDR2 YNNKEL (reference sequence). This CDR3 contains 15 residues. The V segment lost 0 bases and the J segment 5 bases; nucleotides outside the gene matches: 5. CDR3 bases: TGTGCCAGCAGCCAAGATACCGAGCGGGGGGAGACCCAGTACTTC. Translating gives CASSQDTERGETQYF.

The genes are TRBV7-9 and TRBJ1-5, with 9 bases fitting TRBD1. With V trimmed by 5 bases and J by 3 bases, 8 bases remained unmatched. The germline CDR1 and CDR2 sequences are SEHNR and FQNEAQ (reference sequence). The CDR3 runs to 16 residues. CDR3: CASSGRGQGTNQPQHF. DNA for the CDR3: TGTGCCAGCAGCGGCCGGGGACAGGGTACCAATCAGCCCCAGCATTTT.

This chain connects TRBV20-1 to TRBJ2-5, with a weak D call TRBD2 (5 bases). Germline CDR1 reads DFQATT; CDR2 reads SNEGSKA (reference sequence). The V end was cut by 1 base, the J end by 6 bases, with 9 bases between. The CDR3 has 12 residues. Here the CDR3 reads CSARAGSQTQYF. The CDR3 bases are TGCAGTGCTAGAGCGGGGTCACAGACCCAGTACTTC.

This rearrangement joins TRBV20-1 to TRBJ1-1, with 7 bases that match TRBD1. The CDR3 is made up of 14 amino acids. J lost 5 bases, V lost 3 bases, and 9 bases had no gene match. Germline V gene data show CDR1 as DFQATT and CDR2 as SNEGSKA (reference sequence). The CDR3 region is CSASLTGIDTEAFF. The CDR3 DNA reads TGCAGTGCTAGCTTGACAGGGATTGATACTGAAGCTTTCTTT.

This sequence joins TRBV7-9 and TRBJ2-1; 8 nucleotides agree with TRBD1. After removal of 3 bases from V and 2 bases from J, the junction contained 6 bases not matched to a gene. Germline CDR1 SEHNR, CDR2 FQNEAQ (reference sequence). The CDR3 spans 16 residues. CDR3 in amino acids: CASSFRDRGPYNEQFF. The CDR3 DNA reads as TGTGCCAGCAGCTTTCGCGACAGGGGCCCCTACAATGAGCAGTTCTTC.

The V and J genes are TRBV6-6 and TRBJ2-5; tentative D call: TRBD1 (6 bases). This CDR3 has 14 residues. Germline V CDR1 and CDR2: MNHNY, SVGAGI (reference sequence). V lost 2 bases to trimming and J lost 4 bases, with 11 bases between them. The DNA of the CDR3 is TGTGCCAGCAGTTACGATACCAGGGGAGAGACCCAGTACTTC. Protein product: CASSYDTRGETQYF.

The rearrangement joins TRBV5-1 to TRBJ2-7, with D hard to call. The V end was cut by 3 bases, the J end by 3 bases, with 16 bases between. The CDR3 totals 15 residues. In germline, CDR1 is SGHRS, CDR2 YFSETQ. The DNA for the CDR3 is TGCGCCAGCAGCTACGGACGGGCCTTGCTCTACGAGCAGTACTTC. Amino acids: CASSYGRALLYEQYF.

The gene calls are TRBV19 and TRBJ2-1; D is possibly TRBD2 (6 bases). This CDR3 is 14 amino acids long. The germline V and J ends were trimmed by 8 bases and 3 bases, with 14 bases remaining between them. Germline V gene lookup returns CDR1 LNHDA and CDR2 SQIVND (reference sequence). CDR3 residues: CASAIGGDYNEQFF. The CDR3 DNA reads TGTGCCAGTGCAATCGGGGGTGACTACAATGAGCAGTTCTTC.

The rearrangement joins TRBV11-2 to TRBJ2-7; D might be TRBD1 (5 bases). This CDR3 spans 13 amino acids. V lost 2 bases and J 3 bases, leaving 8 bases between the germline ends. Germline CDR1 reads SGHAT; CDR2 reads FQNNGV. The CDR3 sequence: CASSLRQYYEQYV. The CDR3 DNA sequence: TGTGCCAGCAGCTTAAGACAGTACTACGAGCAGTACGTC.

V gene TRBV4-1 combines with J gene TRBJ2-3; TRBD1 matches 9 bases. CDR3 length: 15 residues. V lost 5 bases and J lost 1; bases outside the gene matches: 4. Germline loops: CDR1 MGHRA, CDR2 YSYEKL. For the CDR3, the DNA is TGCGCCAGCAGCGTACGGACAGGGGGCACAGATACGCAGTATTTT. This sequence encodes CASSVRTGGTDTQYF.

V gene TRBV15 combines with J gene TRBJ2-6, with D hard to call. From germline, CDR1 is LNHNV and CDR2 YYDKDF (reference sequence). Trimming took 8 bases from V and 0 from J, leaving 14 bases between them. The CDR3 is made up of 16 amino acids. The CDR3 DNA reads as TGTGCCACCGAGGATCGGGTTACCTCTGGGGCCAACGTCCTGACTTTC. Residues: CATEDRVTSGANVLTF.

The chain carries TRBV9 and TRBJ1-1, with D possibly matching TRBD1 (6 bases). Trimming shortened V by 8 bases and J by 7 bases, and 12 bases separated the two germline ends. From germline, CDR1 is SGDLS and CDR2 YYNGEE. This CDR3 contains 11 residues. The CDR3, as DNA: TGTGCCAGTTCCAGGGGCAGTGAAGCTTTCTTT. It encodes CASSRGSEAFF.

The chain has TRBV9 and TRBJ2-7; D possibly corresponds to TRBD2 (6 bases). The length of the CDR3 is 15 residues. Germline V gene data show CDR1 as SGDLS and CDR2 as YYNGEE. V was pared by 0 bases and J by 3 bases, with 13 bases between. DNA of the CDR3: TGTGCCAGCAGCGTAGACGGCGGGAAAGTCTACGAGCAGTACTTC. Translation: CASSVDGGKVYEQYF. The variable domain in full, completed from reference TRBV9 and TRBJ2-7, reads DSGVTQTPKHLITATGQRVTLRCSPRSGDLSVYWYQQSLDQGLQFLIQYYNGEERAKGNILERFSAQQFPDLHSELNLSSLELGDSALYFCASSVDGGKVYEQYFGPGTRLTVT.

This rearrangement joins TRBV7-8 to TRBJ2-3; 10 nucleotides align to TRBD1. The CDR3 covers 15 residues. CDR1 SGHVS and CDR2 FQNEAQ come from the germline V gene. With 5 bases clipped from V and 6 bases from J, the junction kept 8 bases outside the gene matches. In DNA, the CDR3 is TGTGCCAGCAGCCCGGACAGGGGGGCTGTGGATACGCAGTATTTT. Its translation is CASSPDRGAVDTQYF.

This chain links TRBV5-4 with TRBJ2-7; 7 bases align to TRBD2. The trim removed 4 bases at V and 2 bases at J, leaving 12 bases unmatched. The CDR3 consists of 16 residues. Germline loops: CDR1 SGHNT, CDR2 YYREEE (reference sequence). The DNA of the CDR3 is TGTGCCAGCAGCCCAGCTCCAGGGCGGGAGCCCTACGAGCAGTACGTC. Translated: CASSPAPGREPYEQYV.

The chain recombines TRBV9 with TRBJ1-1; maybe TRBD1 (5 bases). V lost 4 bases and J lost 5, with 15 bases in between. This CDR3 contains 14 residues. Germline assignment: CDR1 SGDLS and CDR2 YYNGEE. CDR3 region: CASSWGDGITEAFF. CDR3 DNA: TGTGCCAGCAGCTGGGGGGACGGAATTACTGAAGCTTTCTTT.

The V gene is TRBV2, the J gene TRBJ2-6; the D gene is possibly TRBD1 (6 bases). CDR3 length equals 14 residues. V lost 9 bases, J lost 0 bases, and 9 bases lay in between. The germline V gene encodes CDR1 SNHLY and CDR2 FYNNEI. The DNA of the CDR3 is TGTGCCAGGGACAGAAACTCTGGGGCCAACGTCCTGACTTTC. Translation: CARDRNSGANVLTF.

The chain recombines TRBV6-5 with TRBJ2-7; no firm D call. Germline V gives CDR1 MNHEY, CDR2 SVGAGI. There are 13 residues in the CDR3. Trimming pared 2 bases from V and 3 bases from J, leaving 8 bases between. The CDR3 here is CASSYRSNYEQYF. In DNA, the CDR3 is TGTGCCAGCAGTTACAGGTCGAACTACGAGCAGTACTTC.